These 21 T cell receptor beta chains originate from one sample sequenced in a study of PD-1 blockade in classical Hodgkin lymphoma. Repertoires were generated with immunoSEQ multiplex PCR, while TCRdb's copy carries only in-frame clones and drops some. The data contain about 27,000 clones, roughly 85% of them singletons. Time point given: cycle 4 day 1 (C4D1), after 6 weeks of nivolumab. Patients all relapsed after autologous stem cell transplantation, and there was variation in brentuximab vedotin exposure. Negative selection with magnetic separation was used to purify CD4+ T cells from thawed PBMCs. The specimen was CD4+ T cells from blood, collected before the fourth cycle of nivolumab. The receptors derive from a human donor with classical Hodgkin lymphoma.

This clone has just a few counts. This chain joins TRBV25-1 and TRBJ2-2; D is possibly TRBD1 (6 bases). CDR1 is MGHDK and CDR2 is SYGVNS in the germline V gene. The V gene lost 3 bases and the J gene lost 4 bases, with 12 bases spanning the gap. CDR3 size: 15 residues. CDR3 loop: CASSEQGQVTGELFF. CDR3 bases: TGTGCCAGCAGTGAGCAGGGGCAAGTCACCGGGGAGCTGTTTTTT.

The V gene is TRBV5-7, the J gene TRBJ2-1, with unresolved D. TRBV5-7 is given ORF status, its function remaining uncertain. V lost 3 bases and J 0 bases, leaving 1 base between the germline ends. This CDR3 is 12 amino acids long. CDR3 amino acids: CASSCSYNEQFF. The CDR3 DNA reads TGTGCCAGCAGCTGCTCCTACAATGAGCAGTTCTTC.

V and J are TRBV30 and TRBJ2-7; D not resolved. Germline CDR1 reads GTSNPN; CDR2 reads SVGIG (reference sequence). The CDR3 loop spans 13 amino acids. With 0 bases removed from V and 4 bases from J, the gap between germline ends came to 10 bases. CDR3 in amino acids: CAWSVMVGYEQYF. CDR3 coding DNA: TGTGCCTGGAGTGTGATGGTTGGGTACGAGCAGTACTTC.

This chain uses TRBV4-1 with TRBJ2-1, with 10 bases identical to TRBD2. Germline V gene lookup returns CDR1 MGHRA and CDR2 YSYEKL. V shed 1 base and J 0 bases; nucleotides not matched to a gene: 12. CDR3 length equals 20 residues. The CDR3 here is CASSQGALAGVAGSYNEQFF. DNA for the CDR3: TGCGCCAGCAGCCAAGGGGCGCTAGCGGGAGTCGCTGGCTCCTACAATGAGCAGTTCTTC.

The chain links TRBV4-1 to TRBJ2-7; no clear D gene. The V and J ends lost 4 bases and 4 bases respectively, with 14 bases between them. The CDR3 extends over 14 amino acids. The germline V gene has CDR1 MGHRA and CDR2 YSYEKL. The CDR3, as DNA: TGCGCCAGCAGCCCTCCCCGGAACCCATACGAGCAGTACTTC. Residues: CASSPPRNPYEQYF.

This clone was observed once. This chain joins TRBV19 and TRBJ2-2; perhaps TRBD2 as D (5 bases). The CDR3 is 16 residues long. The V end was cut by 10 bases, the J end by 13 bases, with 31 bases between. Germline V gene sequence: CDR1 LNHDA, CDR2 SQIVND (reference sequence). The CDR3 loop reads CATSYTDGSRRGPLFF. The CDR3 nucleotides are TGTGCCACTTCTTATACCGATGGATCTCGGCGAGGGCCGCTGTTTTTT. The whole variable domain, filled in from reference TRBV19 and TRBJ2-2, reads DGGITQSPKYLFRKEGQNVTLSCEQNLNHDAMYWYRQDPGQGLRLIYYSQIVNDFQKGDIAEGYSVSREKKESFPLTVTSAQKNPTAFYLCATSYTDGSRRGPLFFGEGSRLTVL.

This rearrangement joins TRBV10-3 to TRBJ1-1; D uncertain. Germline lookup yields CDR1 ENHRY and CDR2 SYGVKD. V lost 11 bases and J 1 base, leaving 17 bases between the germline ends. The CDR3 runs to 14 residues. The CDR3 loop reads CAASLMGSNTEAFF. CDR3 DNA sequence: TGTGCCGCAAGCCTGATGGGATCGAACACTGAAGCTTTCTTT.

V and J are TRBV5-1 and TRBJ2-7; tentatively, D is TRBD1 or TRBD2 (5 bases each). The CDR3 has 14 residues. Trimming shortened V by 4 bases and J by 1 base, and 12 bases separated the two germline ends. Germline CDR1 and CDR2: SGHRS and YFSETQ. The CDR3 loop reads CASSGGGRSYEQYF. The DNA of the CDR3 is TGCGCCAGCAGCGGTGGGGGACGATCCTACGAGCAGTACTTC.

The chain employs TRBV6-1 and TRBJ2-7, with a weak D call TRBD2 (5 bases). Germline V lookup: CDR1 MNHNS, CDR2 SASEGT. V shed 5 bases and J shed 4 bases, with 6 bases lying between them. The CDR3 has 11 residues. In DNA, the CDR3 is TGTGCCAGCAGTCGCGGGTACGAGCAGTACTTC. Protein product: CASSRGYEQYF.

This sequence joins TRBV5-8 and TRBJ1-2, with D perhaps TRBD1 (5 bases). The germline V gene encodes CDR1 SGHTS and CDR2 YDEGEE. The CDR3 contains 15 residues. V lost 3 bases to trimming and J lost 0 bases, with 12 bases between them. CDR3 in DNA: TGTGCCAGCAGCTCGAGACAGCGCGCTAACTATGGCTACACCTTC. Translation: CASSSRQRANYGYTF.

This chain uses TRBV28 with TRBJ1-1, with D perhaps matching TRBD1 (6 bases). CDR3 length: 13 amino acids. V lost 6 bases and J lost 1, with 9 bases in between. The germline V gene has CDR1 MDHEN and CDR2 SYDVKM. The CDR3 DNA follows: TGTGCCAGCAGAAAGACAGGGAACACTGAAGCTTTCTTT. Encoded protein: CASRKTGNTEAFF.

The rearrangement links TRBV28 to TRBJ1-1; D is undetermined. The length of the CDR3 is 15 residues. V lost 4 bases, J lost 2 bases, and 14 bases lay in between. Germline assignment: CDR1 MDHEN and CDR2 SYDVKM. The CDR3 DNA follows: TGTGCCAGCAGTTCCGGAGCCATGTTAAACACTGAAGCTTTCTTT. It codes for CASSSGAMLNTEAFF.

This chain connects TRBV28 to TRBJ1-5; TRBD1 matches 9 bases. The CDR3 covers 15 residues. V gave up 10 bases and J gave up 5 bases; unmatched junction bases: 12. Germline V lookup: CDR1 MDHEN, CDR2 SYDVKM. CDR3 in amino acids: CATLTGGGRHQPQHF. The CDR3 DNA follows: TGTGCCACCCTGACAGGGGGGGGGAGGCATCAGCCCCAGCATTTT.

This CDR3 is CASSRRETTYEQYF. CDR3 coding DNA: TGTGCCAGCAGCCGGCGGGAGACAACCTACGAGCAGTACTTC. V gene TRBV27 combines with J gene TRBJ2-7, with TRBD2 matching over 7 bases. The V and J ends lost 6 bases and 2 bases, in that order; junction bases with no gene match: 7. Germline V lookup: CDR1 MNHEY, CDR2 SMNVEV (reference sequence). The CDR3 runs 14 residues.

This chain connects TRBV6-5 to TRBJ1-5; D is ambiguous. This CDR3 has 14 amino acids. Germline values: CDR1 MNHEY, CDR2 SVGAGI. The germline V and J ends were trimmed by 4 bases and 0 bases, with 7 bases remaining between them. The CDR3 nucleotides read TGTGCCAGCAGTTCAACAGCTAGCAATCAGCCCCAGCATTTT. It is translated as CASSSTASNQPQHF.

The chain carries TRBV5-1 and TRBJ2-2, with D hard to call. This CDR3 is built from 13 residues. In germline, CDR1 is SGHRS, CDR2 YFSETQ. V was pared by 0 bases and J by 5 bases, with 5 bases between. The CDR3 DNA reads as TGCGCCAGCAGCTTGGTGGGGACCGGGGAGCTGTTTTTT. It translates to CASSLVGTGELFF.

This chain joins TRBV7-9 and TRBJ2-7, with 13 bases lining up with TRBD2. The germline gives CDR1 SEHNR, CDR2 FQNEAQ (reference sequence). The CDR3 spans 18 residues. V shed 4 bases and J 3 bases; nucleotides not matched to a gene: 12. The CDR3 is CASSSTSGLAGNLYEQYF. CDR3 DNA: TGTGCCAGCAGCTCCACCTCGGGACTAGCGGGGAACCTCTACGAGCAGTACTTC.

The rearrangement joins TRBV5-6 to TRBJ1-4; D gene ambiguous. CDR1 and CDR2 (germline): SGHDT, YYEEEE. V was cut by 2 bases and J by 1 base, with 6 bases left in between. The length of the CDR3 is 14 residues. This chain's CDR3 is CASSFLGTNEKLFF. CDR3 coding DNA: TGTGCCAGCAGCTTTCTAGGAACTAATGAAAAACTGTTTTTT.

The chain employs TRBV4-1 and TRBJ1-1, with D possibly TRBD1 on 6 matching bases. Per the germline V gene, CDR1 is MGHRA and CDR2 is YSYEKL. CDR3 length: 15 residues. Between the trimmed V and J ends, which lost 4 bases and 4 bases, there was a span of 16 bases. This CDR3 reads CASSPGRGATTEAFF. The CDR3 bases are TGCGCCAGCAGCCCCGGGAGGGGGGCTACCACTGAAGCTTTCTTT.

This clone is a singleton in its sample. V usage is TRBV2 and J usage is TRBJ2-2; no firm D call. Trimming left V 6 bases short and J 0 bases short, with 8 bases between. This CDR3 spans 14 amino acids. CDR1 and CDR2 from the germline V gene are SNHLY and FYNNEI. The CDR3 region is CASRDLPNTGELFF. DNA of the CDR3: TGTGCCAGCAGGGACCTTCCGAACACCGGGGAGCTGTTTTTT.

J is TRBJ2-2 and V is TRBV7-2; the match to TRBD2 covers 8 bases. Germline CDR1 and CDR2: SGHTA and FQGNSA. V was clipped by 3 bases and J by 0 bases; unmatched bases: 0. This CDR3 has 15 amino acids. The chain's CDR3 is CASSLGLANTGELFF. For the CDR3, the DNA is TGTGCCAGCAGCTTGGGACTAGCGAACACCGGGGAGCTGTTTTTT.